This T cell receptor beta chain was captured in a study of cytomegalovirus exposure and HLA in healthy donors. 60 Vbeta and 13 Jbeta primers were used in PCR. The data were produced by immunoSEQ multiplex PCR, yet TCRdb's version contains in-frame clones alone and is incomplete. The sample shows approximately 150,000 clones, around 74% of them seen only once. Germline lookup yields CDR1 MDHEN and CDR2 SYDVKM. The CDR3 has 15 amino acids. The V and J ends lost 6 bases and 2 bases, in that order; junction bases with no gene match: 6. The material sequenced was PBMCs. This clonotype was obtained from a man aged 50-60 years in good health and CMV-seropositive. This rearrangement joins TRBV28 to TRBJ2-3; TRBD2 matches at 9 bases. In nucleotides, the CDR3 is TGTGCCAGCAGCCCGACTAGCGGCTACACAGATACGCAGTATTTT. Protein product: CASSPTSGYTDTQYF.